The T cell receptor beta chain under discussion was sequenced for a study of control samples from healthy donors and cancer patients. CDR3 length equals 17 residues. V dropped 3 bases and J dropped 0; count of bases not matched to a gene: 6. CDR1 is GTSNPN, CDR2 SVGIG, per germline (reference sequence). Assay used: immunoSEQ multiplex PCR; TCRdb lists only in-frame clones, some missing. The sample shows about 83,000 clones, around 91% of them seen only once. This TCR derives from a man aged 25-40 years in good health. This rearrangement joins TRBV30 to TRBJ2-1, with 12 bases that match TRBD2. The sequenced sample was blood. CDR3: CAWRASGRGGSYNEQFF. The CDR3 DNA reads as TGTGCCTGGAGGGCTAGCGGGAGGGGGGGCTCCTACAATGAGCAGTTCTTC.